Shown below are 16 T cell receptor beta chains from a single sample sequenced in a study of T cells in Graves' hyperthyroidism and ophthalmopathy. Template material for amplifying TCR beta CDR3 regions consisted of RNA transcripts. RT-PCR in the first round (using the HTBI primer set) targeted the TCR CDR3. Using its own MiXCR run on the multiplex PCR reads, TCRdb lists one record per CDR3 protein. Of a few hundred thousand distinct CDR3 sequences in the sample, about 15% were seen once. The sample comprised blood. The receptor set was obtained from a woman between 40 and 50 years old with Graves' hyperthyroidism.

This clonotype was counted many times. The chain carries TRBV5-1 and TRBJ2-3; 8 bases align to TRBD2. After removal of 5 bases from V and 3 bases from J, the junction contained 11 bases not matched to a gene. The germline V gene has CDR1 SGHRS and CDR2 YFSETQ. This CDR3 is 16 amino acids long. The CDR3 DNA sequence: TGCGCCAGCAGTACCCAAGCGGGAGATTATACAGATACGCAGTATTTT. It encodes CASSTQAGDYTDTQYF.

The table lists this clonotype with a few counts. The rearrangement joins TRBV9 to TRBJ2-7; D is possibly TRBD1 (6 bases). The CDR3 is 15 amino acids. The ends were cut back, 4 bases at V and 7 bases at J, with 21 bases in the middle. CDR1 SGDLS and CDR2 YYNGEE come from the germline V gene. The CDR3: CASSPNSGVPGEQYF. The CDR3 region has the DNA TGTGCCAGCAGCCCGAACTCAGGGGTCCCTGGGGAGCAGTACTTC. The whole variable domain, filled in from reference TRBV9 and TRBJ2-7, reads DSGVTQTPKHLITATGQRVTLRCSPRSGDLSVYWYQQSLDQGLQFLIQYYNGEERAKGNILERFSAQQFPDLHSELNLSSLELGDSALYFCASSPNSGVPGEQYFGPGTRLTVT.

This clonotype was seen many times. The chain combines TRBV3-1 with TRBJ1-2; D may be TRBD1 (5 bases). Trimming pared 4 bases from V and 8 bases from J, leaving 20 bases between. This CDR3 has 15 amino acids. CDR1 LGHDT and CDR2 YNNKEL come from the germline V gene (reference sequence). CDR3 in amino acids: CASSPRRGPGEGYTF. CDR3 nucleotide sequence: TGTGCCAGCAGCCCACGTCGGGGCCCAGGAGAGGGCTACACCTTC.

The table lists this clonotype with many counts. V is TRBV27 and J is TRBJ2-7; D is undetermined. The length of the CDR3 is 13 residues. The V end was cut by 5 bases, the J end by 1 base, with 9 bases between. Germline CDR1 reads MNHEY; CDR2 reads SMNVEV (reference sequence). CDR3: CASSGGKSYEQYF. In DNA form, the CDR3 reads TGTGCCAGCAGTGGTGGGAAGTCCTACGAGCAGTACTTC.

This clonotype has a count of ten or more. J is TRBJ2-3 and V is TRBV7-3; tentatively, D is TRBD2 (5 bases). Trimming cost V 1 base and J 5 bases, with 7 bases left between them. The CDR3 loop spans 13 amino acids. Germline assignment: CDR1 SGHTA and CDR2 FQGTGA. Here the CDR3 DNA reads TGTGCCAGCAGCTTAAGAGGAGGAGATACGCAGTATTTT. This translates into CASSLRGGDTQYF.

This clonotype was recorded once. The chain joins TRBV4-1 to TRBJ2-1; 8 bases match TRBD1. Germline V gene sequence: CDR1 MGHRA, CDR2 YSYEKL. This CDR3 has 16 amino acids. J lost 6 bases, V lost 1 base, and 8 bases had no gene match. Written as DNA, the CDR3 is TGCGCCAGCAGCCAAGGAGACAGGGGATTTGCCAATGAGCAGTTCTTC. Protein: CASSQGDRGFANEQFF.

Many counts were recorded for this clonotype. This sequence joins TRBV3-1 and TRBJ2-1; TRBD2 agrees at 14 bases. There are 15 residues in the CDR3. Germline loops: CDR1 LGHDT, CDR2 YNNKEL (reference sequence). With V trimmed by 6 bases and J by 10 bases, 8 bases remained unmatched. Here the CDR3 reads CASRETSGRDWEQFF. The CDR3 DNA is TGTGCCAGCAGAGAGACTAGCGGGAGGGACTGGGAGCAGTTCTTC.

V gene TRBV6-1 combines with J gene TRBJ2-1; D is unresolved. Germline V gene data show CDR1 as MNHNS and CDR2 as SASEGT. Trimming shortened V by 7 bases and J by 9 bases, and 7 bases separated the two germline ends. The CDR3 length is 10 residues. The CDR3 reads CASNRIEQFF. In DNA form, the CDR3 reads TGTGCCAGCAACAGAATTGAGCAGTTCTTC.

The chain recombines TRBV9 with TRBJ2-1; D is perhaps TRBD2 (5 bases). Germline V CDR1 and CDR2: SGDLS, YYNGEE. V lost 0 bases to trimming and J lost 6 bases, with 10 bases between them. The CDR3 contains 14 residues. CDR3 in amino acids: CASSVGLAFNEQFF. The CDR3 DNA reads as TGTGCCAGCAGCGTAGGTCTAGCCTTCAATGAGCAGTTCTTC.

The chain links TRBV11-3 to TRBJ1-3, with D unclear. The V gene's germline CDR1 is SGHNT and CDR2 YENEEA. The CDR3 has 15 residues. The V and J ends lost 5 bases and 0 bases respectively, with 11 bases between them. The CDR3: CASSPRRSSGNTIYF. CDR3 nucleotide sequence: TGTGCCAGCAGCCCAAGGCGTTCCTCTGGAAACACCATATATTTT.

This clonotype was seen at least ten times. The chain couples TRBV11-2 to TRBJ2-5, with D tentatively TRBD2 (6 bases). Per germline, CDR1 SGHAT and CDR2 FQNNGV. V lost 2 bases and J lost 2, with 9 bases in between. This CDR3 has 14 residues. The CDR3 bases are TGTGCCAGCAGCTTAACGGGGGTACAAGAGACCCAGTACTTC. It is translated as CASSLTGVQETQYF. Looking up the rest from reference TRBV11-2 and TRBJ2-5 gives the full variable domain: EAGVAQSPRYKIIEKRQSVAFWCNPISGHATLYWYQQILGQGPKLLIQFQNNGVVDDSQLPKDRFSAERLKGVDSTLKIQPAKLEDSAVYLCASSLTGVQETQYFGPGTRLLVL.

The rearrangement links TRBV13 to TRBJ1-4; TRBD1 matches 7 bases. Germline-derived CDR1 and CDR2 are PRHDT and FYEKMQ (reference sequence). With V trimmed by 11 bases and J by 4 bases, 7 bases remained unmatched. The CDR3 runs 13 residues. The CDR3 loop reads CAERQGRNEKLFF. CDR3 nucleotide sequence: TGTGCCGAACGACAGGGCCGTAATGAAAAACTGTTTTTT.

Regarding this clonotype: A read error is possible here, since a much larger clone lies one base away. This CDR3 is CASTTSGRGRRSGANVLTF. In nucleotides, the CDR3 is TGTGCCAGTACCACTAGCGGGAGGGGAAGGAGGTCTGGGGCCAACGTCCTGACTTTC. The rearrangement uses TRBV19 and TRBJ2-6, with TRBD2 identical over 13 bases. The ends lost 7 bases at V and 1 base at J; junction bases unmatched: 10. The CDR3 runs 19 residues. In germline, CDR1 is LNHDA, CDR2 SQIVND (reference sequence).

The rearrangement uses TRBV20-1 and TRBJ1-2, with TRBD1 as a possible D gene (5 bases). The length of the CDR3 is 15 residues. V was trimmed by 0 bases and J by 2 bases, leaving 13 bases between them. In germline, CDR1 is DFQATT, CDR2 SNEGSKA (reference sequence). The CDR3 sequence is CSARDLFWGNYGYTF. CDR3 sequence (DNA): TGCAGTGCTAGAGATCTGTTTTGGGGCAACTATGGCTACACCTTC.

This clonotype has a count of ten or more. CDR3 residues: CASSPLGQGWSGYTF. The CDR3 nucleotides read TGTGCCAGCAGCCCTCTAGGACAGGGTTGGAGTGGCTACACCTTC. The chain combines TRBV3-1 with TRBJ1-2, with 8 bases lining up with TRBD1. The CDR3 spans 15 residues. Trimming cost V 4 bases and J 7 bases; bases outside gene matches: 11. The germline gives CDR1 LGHDT, CDR2 YNNKEL (reference sequence).

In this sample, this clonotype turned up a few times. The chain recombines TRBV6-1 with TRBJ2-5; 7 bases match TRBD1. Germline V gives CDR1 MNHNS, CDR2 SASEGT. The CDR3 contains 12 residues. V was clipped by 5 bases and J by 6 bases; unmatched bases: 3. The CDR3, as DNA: TGTGCCAGCAGTCCGGGACAGAAGACCCAGTACTTC. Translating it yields CASSPGQKTQYF.